The clone carrying this TCR beta chain was seen many times. V lost 5 bases and J lost 1; bases outside the gene matches: 12. The CDR3 covers 19 residues. Germline CDR1 reads LNHDA; CDR2 reads SQIVND (reference sequence). These data originate in a study of T cell repertoires in cytomegalovirus infection. Using its own MiXCR run on the reads, TCRdb lists one record per CDR3 protein. The sample records some 450,000 distinct CDR3 sequences, 31% being singletons. This clonotype originated in a human donor in good health (CMV status not recorded). Some clones in this sample may be carry-over from other donors' samples. Source material: PBMCs. The genes are TRBV19 and TRBJ2-6, with 9 positions matching TRBD1. CDR3 in amino acids: CASSPLMGQGVSGANVLTF. The CDR3 DNA follows: TGTGCCAGTAGTCCCTTGATGGGACAGGGAGTATCTGGGGCCAACGTCCTGACTTTC.